Listed below are T cell receptor beta chains from one sample, sequenced in a study of blood T cells in healthy people across ages. A single record per CDR3 protein comes from TCRdb applying MiXCR to the 5' RACE reads. Among 600,000 to 800,000 distinct CDR3 sequences listed, approximately 52% were seen once. The sequenced material came from blood. The source of these receptors is an elderly woman in good health. Each CDR3 is given with its conserved first and last residue. The D gene is left open where the match is weak. Clone size is shown for a subset of rows, as once, few, many or a class of expanded clone.

16	many	TRBV5-6	-	TRBJ2-7	CASSFKGQLPTYEQYF	TGTGCCAGCAGCTTTAAGGGACAACTACCTACCTACGAGCAGTACTTC
16	-	TRBV11-2	TRBD2	TRBJ2-2	CASSTPRGSGAGELFF	TGTGCCAGCAGCACACCCCGCGGGAGCGGGGCCGGGGAGCTGTTTTTT
17	-	TRBV10-3	TRBD2	TRBJ2-1	CAISENSGALSYNEQFF	TGTGCCATCAGTGAGAATAGCGGGGCCCTCTCCTACAATGAGCAGTTCTTC
13	-	TRBV6-4	-	TRBJ2-5	CASSAVQGETQYF	TGTGCCAGCAGTGCCGTTCAGGGGGAGACCCAGTACTTC
15	many	TRBV7-9	-	TRBJ2-5	CASSSPPGSQETQYF	TGTGCCAGCAGTTCGCCCCCGGGGAGCCAAGAGACCCAGTACTTC
16	once	TRBV7-9	TRBD1	TRBJ2-1	CASSLWLGQGPDEQFF	TGTGCCAGCAGCCTATGGCTGGGACAGGGTCCTGATGAGCAGTTCTTC
17	-	TRBV11-1	-	TRBJ2-2	CASSFTTGTRNTGELFF	TGTGCCAGCAGCTTTACGACCGGGACAAGGAACACCGGGGAGCTGTTTTTT
15	-	TRBV7-2	TRBD1	TRBJ2-5	CASSEWGQHQETQYF	TGTGCCAGCAGCGAGTGGGGACAGCACCAAGAGACCCAGTACTTC
14	-	TRBV5-1	-	TRBJ1-1	CASSSGTMNTEAFF	TGCGCCAGCAGTTCCGGGACGATGAACACTGAAGCTTTCTTT
13	many	TRBV12-3/TRBV12-4	-	TRBJ2-6	CASRPSGANVLTF	TGTGCCAGCAGACCATCTGGGGCCAACGTCCTGACTTTC
14	once	TRBV15	TRBD2	TRBJ2-3	CATSTSGGTDTQYF	TGTGCCACCAGCACTAGCGGAGGCACAGATACGCAGTATTTT
13	few	TRBV20-1	TRBD1	TRBJ2-7	CSAPGQTFYEQYF	TGCAGTGCCCCGGGACAGACCTTTTACGAGCAGTACTTC
18	few	TRBV5-1	-	TRBJ1-5	CASSLDFRGLGSNQPQHF	TGCGCCAGCAGCTTGGACTTCAGGGGTTTAGGCAGCAATCAGCCCCAGCATTTT
12	-	TRBV20-1	-	TRBJ2-1	CSARTPGHEQFF	TGCAGTGCTAGGACTCCCGGGCATGAGCAGTTCTTC
17	-	TRBV5-6	TRBD2	TRBJ2-2	CASTYLAGASGAGELFF	TGTGCCAGCACTTACCTAGCGGGGGCCTCGGGGGCCGGGGAGCTGTTTTTT
15	-	TRBV28	-	TRBJ2-5	CASSSVYDLRETQYF	TGCGCCAGCAGCTCAGTCTATGACTTAAGAGAGACCCAGTACTTC
15	-	TRBV2	-	TRBJ2-7	CASSEIALYEGDQYF	TGTGCCAGCAGTGAAATAGCCCTCTACGAGGGAGACCAGTACTTC
16	-	TRBV20-1	TRBD2	TRBJ2-3	CSARDLGGGAGDTQYF	TGCAGTGCTAGAGATCTTGGCGGGGGGGCCGGAGATACGCAGTATTTT
13	few	TRBV5-1	-	TRBJ2-5	CASSADTQETQYF	TGCGCCAGCAGTGCGGACACCCAAGAGACCCAGTACTTC
13	-	TRBV7-3	TRBD1	TRBJ1-2	CASSSRQGEGYTF	TGTGCCAGCAGCTCCCGACAGGGGGAAGGCTACACCTTC
15	-	TRBV6-5	-	TRBJ2-5	CASRPMGAYQETQYF	TGTGCCAGCAGGCCAATGGGAGCGTACCAAGAGACCCAGTACTTC
15	-	TRBV10-3	-	TRBJ2-1	CAIRATEYSYNEQFF	TGTGCCATCAGGGCGACAGAGTACTCCTACAATGAGCAGTTCTTC